The rows below give T cell receptor beta chains drawn from one sample of a study of beta chain features in type 1 diabetes. TCRdb's copy holds only in-frame clones and misses some; the assay was immunoSEQ multiplex PCR. Of about 140,000 clones in the sample, less than 10% are singletons; the top ten hold 0.55% to 0.65%. Specimen: central memory CD4+ T cells from blood. The receptor set was obtained from a woman between 35 and 50 years old in good health. The CDR3 runs from the conserved cysteine through the conserved F or W. D genes are given only for firm matches. The size field is filled for only some rows; it gives once, few, many or a size class.

j_call clone_size d_call v_call cdr3_nt cdr3_aa
TRBJ1-5 few TRBD1 TRBV7-9 TGTGCCAGCAGCTCGACTAGGACAGGTTATCAGCCCCAGCATTTT CASSSTRTGYQPQHF
TRBJ2-1 - - TRBV7-2 TGTGCCAGCAGCTCGTCTCTAGCTTCCTCCTACAATGAGCAGTTCTTC CASSSSLASSYNEQFF
TRBJ1-4 - TRBD1 TRBV4-1 TGCGCCAGCAGCACCCGGACAGGGGACCCCAATGAAAAACTGTTTTTT CASSTRTGDPNEKLFF
TRBJ2-1 many TRBD2 TRBV19 TGTGCCAGTGGGCCGATAAGCGGGGGGGCACTCTCTGAGCAGTTCTTC CASGPISGGALSEQFF
TRBJ1-6 - - TRBV27 TGTGCCAGCAGTCTTGGAGTACTTCGGGATTCACCCCTCCACTTT CASSLGVLRDSPLHF
TRBJ2-7 many TRBD1 TRBV14 TGTGCCAGCAGCCAGGAGGGACAGGGAACCTACGAGCAGTACTTC CASSQEGQGTYEQYF
TRBJ1-2 - - TRBV5-4 TGTGCCAGCAGCTTGGATACGGATACTATGGCCTACACCTTC CASSLDTDTMAYTF
TRBJ2-2 many TRBD2 TRBV7-9 TGTGCCAGCAGCTTCTCGGGACTAGCGTACAACACCGGGGAGCTGTTTTTT CASSFSGLAYNTGELFF
TRBJ2-5 - - TRBV29-1 TGCAGCGTTGACGACACAACCGTGATCCAAGAGACCCAGTACTTC CSVDDTTVIQETQYF
TRBJ2-3 many - TRBV7-2 TGTGCCAGCAGCTTAGGGGGGCTGAGCACAGATACGCAGTATTTT CASSLGGLSTDTQYF
TRBJ1-1 - - TRBV2 TGTGCCAGCAGCTTAACGGGACAGAACACTGAAGCTTTCTTT CASSLTGQNTEAFF
TRBJ1-1 many - TRBV29-1 TGCAGCGCCAACTGGGGCAGAGAAGCTTTCTTT CSANWGREAFF
TRBJ1-5 - TRBD1 TRBV7-9 TGTGCCAGCAGCCCAGCGGACAGGGGGAATCAGCCCCAGCATTTT CASSPADRGNQPQHF
TRBJ2-6 few - TRBV6-6 TGTGCCAGCCATCCCGGTCCCCCCAACGTCCTGACTTTC CASHPGPPNVLTF